These 3 T cell receptor beta chains were all obtained from the same sample, sequenced in a study of regulatory T cells in long-lasting Graves disease. Indicated time point: newly diagnosed GD, antithyroid drugs for less than 3 months. The authors made the TCR library using RNA they extracted from PBMCs. Through Arm-PCR of CDR3 regions and iRepertoire HTBI primers, TCR beta libraries were built. Each CDR3 protein gets one entry after TCRdb re-called the multiplex PCR reads with MiXCR. The sample has around 250,000 distinct CDR3 sequences, 15% to 20% seen once. This specimen was peripheral blood mononuclear cells (PBMCs), taken at new diagnosis, from a patient treated with antithyroid drugs. These receptors all come from a female donor with Graves disease.

In the case of this clonotype: One base separates it from a far larger clone, so it is likely a read error. The chain employs TRBV4-3 and TRBJ1-3, with 7 positions matching TRBD1. CDR1 and CDR2 (germline): LGHNA, YSLEER. The CDR3 length is 15 residues. The CDR3 loop is CASCQEDRSGNTIYF. The DNA of the CDR3 is TGTGCCAGCTGCCAGGAGGACAGGTCTGGAAACACCATATATTTT.

This clonotype was seen many times. This rearrangement joins TRBV18 to TRBJ2-1, with 9 bases aligning to TRBD1. The trim removed 7 bases at V and 7 bases at J, leaving 14 bases unmatched. This CDR3 has 16 residues. The germline V gene has CDR1 KGHSH and CDR2 LQKENI. The CDR3 sequence is CASLPRGTGKGNEQFF. CDR3 bases: TGTGCCAGCTTACCTCGAGGGACAGGGAAGGGTAATGAGCAGTTCTTC.

There are many counts of this clonotype. The chain joins TRBV3-1 to TRBJ1-5; no firm D call. Between the trimmed V and J ends, which lost 1 base and 5 bases, there was a span of 9 bases. The germline V gene has CDR1 LGHDT and CDR2 YNNKEL (reference sequence). The CDR3 has 14 residues. The CDR3 is CASSQANGDQPQHF. CDR3 in DNA: TGTGCCAGCAGCCAAGCAAATGGCGATCAGCCCCAGCATTTT.